The next 4 T cell receptor beta chains were all read from a single sample in a study of response to subunit inactivated influenza vaccine. TCRdb reanalysed the RT-PCR reads using MiXCR and keeps one entry per CDR3 protein. Of about 520,000 distinct CDR3 sequences listed, approximately 7.3% are singletons. This specimen consisted of PBMCs from blood, obtained roughly 24 months after vaccination. These receptors originate from a man between 50 and 75 years old who received an inactivated influenza vaccine.

V gene TRBV18 combines with J gene TRBJ2-1; D unresolved. Germline V gene lookup returns CDR1 KGHSH and CDR2 LQKENI. The CDR3 runs to 12 residues. The V end lost 3 bases, the J end lost 5 bases, and 5 bases lay between the germline ends. In nucleotides, the CDR3 is TGTGCCAGCTCACCGCAGAACAATGAGCAGTTCTTC. It yields the protein CASSPQNNEQFF.

This clonotype showed up many times. The chain recombines TRBV20-1 with TRBJ1-2, with D maybe TRBD1 (5 bases). Trimming stripped 0 bases from V and 13 bases from J, with 15 bases between. Germline assignment: CDR1 DFQATT and CDR2 SNEGSKA (reference sequence). The CDR3 runs 12 residues. CDR3 in DNA: TGCAGTGCTAGAGATCCCTCGGAGGGGTGCACCTTC. Translating it yields CSARDPSEGCTF.

This clonotype appeared many times. The chain has TRBV20-1 and TRBJ2-5, with D unresolved. Germline CDR1 and CDR2: DFQATT and SNEGSKA (reference sequence). This CDR3 has 12 residues. V shed 6 bases and J shed 5 bases, with 13 bases lying between them. CDR3 in amino acids: CSASNSGETQYF. The CDR3 DNA follows: TGCAGTGCATCGAATAGTGGTGAGACCCAGTACTTC.

This clonotype was counted many times. The rearrangement links TRBV6-2 or TRBV6-3 to TRBJ1-1; the match to TRBD1 covers 9 bases. V gave up 2 bases and J gave up 9 bases; unmatched junction bases: 4. The germline CDR1 and CDR2 sequences are MNHEY and SVGEGT. The CDR3 sequence is 13 residues long. The CDR3 DNA reads TGTGCCAGCAGTTACGCGGGACAGGGTAAAGCTTTCTTT. As protein: CASSYAGQGKAFF.